The 27 T cell receptor beta chains listed next were all sequenced from one sample in a study of cytomegalovirus exposure and HLA in healthy donors. A multiplex PCR was run with 60 Vbeta primers and 13 Jbeta primers. TCRdb's table, derived via immunoSEQ multiplex PCR, lists solely in-frame clones and lacks some. The sample carries under 150,000 clones, roughly 70% recorded once. Sequencing was carried out using PBMCs. Receptors were obtained from a woman in her thirties or forties in good health and CMV-seronegative.

This clone was seen just once. The chain carries TRBV28 and TRBJ2-5; TRBD2 matches 8 bases. Germline lookup yields CDR1 MDHEN and CDR2 SYDVKM. J was trimmed by 2 bases and V by 11 bases; bases with no gene match: 16. The CDR3 totals 16 residues. CDR3 in amino acids: CAATDQAGEGQETQYF. The CDR3 coding sequence is TGTGCCGCCACGGACCAAGCGGGGGAGGGTCAAGAGACCCAGTACTTC. Full variable domain (missing parts from reference TRBV28 and TRBJ2-5): DVKVTQSSRYLVKRTGEKVFLECVQDMDHENMFWYRQDPGLGLRLIYFSYDVKMKEKGDIPEGYSVSREKKERFSLILESASTNQTSMYLCAATDQAGEGQETQYFGPGTRLLVL.

The chain uses TRBV5-1 and TRBJ1-4; 7 bases line up with TRBD1. The J segment lost 7 bases and the V segment lost 3 bases, leaving 6 bases of the junction unmatched. Looked up from germline, CDR1 is SGHRS and CDR2 is YFSETQ. CDR3 length: 14 residues. The DNA of the CDR3 is TGCGCCAGCAGCTCAAATGGGGACAGTGAAAAACTGTTTTTT. Translated, it gives CASSSNGDSEKLFF.

The genes are TRBV2 and TRBJ1-5; D perhaps matches TRBD1 (6 bases). The CDR3 length is 14 residues. Germline values: CDR1 SNHLY, CDR2 FYNNEI. The V and J ends lost 6 bases and 2 bases respectively, with 11 bases between them. The CDR3 DNA is TGTGCCAGCAGCATACAGGGCGGCAATCAGCCCCAGCATTTT. Translating it yields CASSIQGGNQPQHF.

This chain uses TRBV2 with TRBJ2-5, with 12 bases matching TRBD2. V shed 6 bases, J shed 3 bases, and the junction held 17 bases outside the gene matches. CDR3 length: 19 residues. CDR1 and CDR2 from the germline V gene are SNHLY and FYNNEI. Here the CDR3 DNA reads TGTGCCAGCAGACGAACACTAGCGGGAGGCCCATTTTCCAAAGAGACCCAGTACTTC. Translated, it gives CASRRTLAGGPFSKETQYF.

V is TRBV27 and J is TRBJ2-1; 12 nucleotides line up with TRBD2. V trimming: 5 bases; J trimming: 8 bases; junction bases outside the gene matches: 4. The CDR3 runs 14 residues. Germline values: CDR1 MNHEY, CDR2 SMNVEV (reference sequence). In nucleotides, the CDR3 is TGTGCCAGCAGTCTAGCGGGGGGGGTCGATGAGCAGTTCTTC. Protein product: CASSLAGGVDEQFF.

The chain uses TRBV6-5 and TRBJ1-1; the match to TRBD1 covers 8 bases. The CDR3 runs to 13 residues. With V trimmed by 5 bases and J by 10 bases, 9 bases remained unmatched. Germline CDR1 reads MNHEY; CDR2 reads SVGAGI. CDR3 sequence reads: CASSPRGRMTAFF. DNA for the CDR3: TGTGCCAGCAGTCCCAGGGGGCGAATGACAGCTTTCTTT.

The V call is TRBV5-1, the J call TRBJ2-5; TRBD1 agrees at 9 bases. The CDR3 runs 14 residues. Trimming cost V 0 bases and J 4 bases; bases outside gene matches: 1. CDR1 is SGHRS and CDR2 is YFSETQ in the germline V gene. This CDR3 is CASSLAGQGETQYF. The CDR3 DNA is TGCGCCAGCAGCTTGGCGGGACAGGGAGAGACCCAGTACTTC.

Notes on this clone: Mismatch with germline at one junction end may stem from a read error. The rearrangement links TRBV19 to TRBJ1-5; no clear D gene. The CDR3 has 16 residues. The V gene's germline CDR1 is LNHDA and CDR2 SQIVND (reference sequence). In DNA form, the CDR3 reads TGTGCCAGTAGTATCCGGCACTGGTATAGCAATCAGCTCCAGCATTTT. Protein: CASSIRHWYSNQLQHF.

The chain links TRBV27 to TRBJ2-5, with 8 bases identical to TRBD1. V lost 4 bases and J lost 3; bases outside the gene matches: 1. CDR3 size: 13 residues. From germline, CDR1 is MNHEY and CDR2 SMNVEV (reference sequence). The CDR3 here is CASSYRGKETQYF. The CDR3 DNA reads as TGTGCCAGCAGTTACAGGGGGAAAGAGACCCAGTACTTC.

V gene TRBV19 combines with J gene TRBJ1-6; D ambiguous. The CDR3 has 15 residues. Germline V gene sequence: CDR1 LNHDA, CDR2 SQIVND (reference sequence). The V gene lost 4 bases and the J gene lost 7 bases, with 14 bases spanning the gap. Here the CDR3 DNA reads TGTGCCAGTAGTACCGGAGGGAGGGCGAATTCACCCCTCCACTTT. Amino acids: CASSTGGRANSPLHF. The full variable domain, its missing parts supplied by reference TRBV19 and TRBJ1-6, is DGGITQSPKYLFRKEGQNVTLSCEQNLNHDAMYWYRQDPGQGLRLIYYSQIVNDFQKGDIAEGYSVSREKKESFPLTVTSAQKNPTAFYLCASSTGGRANSPLHFGNGTRLTVT.

About this clone itself: The junction shows a germline mismatch at one end, possibly a read error. This chain joins TRBV7-9 and TRBJ1-4, with D unresolved. This CDR3 has 14 residues. Per germline, CDR1 SEHNR and CDR2 FQNEAQ (reference sequence). CDR3 coding DNA: TGTTCCAGCAGCTTAGGTGGTTTCGAGGGCGGGCTGTTTTTT. Its translation: CSSSLGGFEGGLFF.

Ten or more counts support this clone. This sequence joins TRBV4-1 and TRBJ2-6, with 7 bases lining up with TRBD2. This CDR3 comprises 16 residues. With V trimmed by 10 bases and J by 3 bases, 12 bases remained unmatched. Germline V gene lookup returns CDR1 MGHRA and CDR2 YSYEKL. CDR3 residues: CATAGVGWFGANVLTF. DNA of the CDR3: TGCGCCACTGCGGGGGTGGGGTGGTTTGGGGCCAACGTCCTGACTTTC.

In its sample, this clone was seen once. The chain uses TRBV6-1 and TRBJ1-5; no clear D. Germline assignment: CDR1 MNHNS and CDR2 SASEGT. V lost 5 bases, J lost 2 bases, and 13 bases lay in between. The CDR3 loop spans 15 amino acids. CDR3: CASSQKFSRNQPQHF. The CDR3 DNA follows: TGTGCCAGCAGTCAGAAGTTTTCGCGCAATCAGCCCCAGCATTTT.

The CDR3 spells CAWGTSFGEKLFF. As DNA, the CDR3 is TGTGCCTGGGGGACATCGTTCGGTGAAAAACTGTTTTTT. This chain links TRBV30 with TRBJ1-4, with a possible D match to TRBD1 (6 bases). Germline CDR1 is GTSNPN and CDR2 is SVGIG (reference sequence). The V gene lost 5 bases and the J gene lost 7 bases, with 14 bases spanning the gap. The CDR3 contains 13 residues.

The genes are TRBV27 and TRBJ1-4; tentative D call: TRBD1 (6 bases). The germline V gene has CDR1 MNHEY and CDR2 SMNVEV (reference sequence). This CDR3 is built from 18 residues. Trimming pared 0 bases from V and 0 bases from J, leaving 14 bases between. This CDR3 is CASSLSSLQGSTNEKLFF. The DNA of the CDR3 is TGTGCCAGCAGTTTATCCTCCCTACAGGGATCAACTAATGAAAAACTGTTTTTT.

The chain employs TRBV30 and TRBJ2-4; 7 positions match TRBD2. There are 19 residues in the CDR3. Trimming at V came to 0 bases and at J to 0 bases, leaving 14 bases not matched to a gene. Germline V gene data show CDR1 as GTSNPN and CDR2 as SVGIG (reference sequence). DNA for the CDR3: TGTGCCTGGAGTGTGTTCGGGGGGAAGGGGAGACTAGCCAAAAACATTCAGTACTTC. This translates into CAWSVFGGKGRLAKNIQYF.

This clone showed up just once. The rearrangement uses TRBV7-9 and TRBJ2-7, with TRBD2 matching 8 bases. CDR1 is SEHNR and CDR2 is FQNEAQ in the germline V gene (reference sequence). Trimming cost V 5 bases and J 10 bases; bases outside gene matches: 19. The CDR3 runs to 16 residues. CDR3 DNA sequence: TGTGCCAGCAGCCCCCGGGGGGCGGGAGGAGTTGAGGCACAGTACTTC. Protein product: CASSPRGAGGVEAQYF.

V and J are TRBV7-6 and TRBJ2-1; 11 bases are a match to TRBD1. CDR1 and CDR2 (germline): SGHVS, FNYEAQ. The CDR3 loop spans 16 amino acids. Trimming at V came to 5 bases and at J to 4 bases, leaving 7 bases not matched to a gene. DNA of the CDR3: TGTGCCAGCAGCCGCGAAGGGACAGGGGGGTACAATGAGCAGTTCTTC. Its protein is CASSREGTGGYNEQFF.

This chain links TRBV28 with TRBJ2-5, with 8 positions matching TRBD2. J was trimmed by 7 bases and V by 6 bases; bases with no gene match: 10. The length of the CDR3 is 14 residues. The germline V gene encodes CDR1 MDHEN and CDR2 SYDVKM. The CDR3 loop reads CASSELAASGTQYF. Written as DNA, the CDR3 is TGTGCCAGCAGCGAACTAGCGGCTAGTGGGACCCAGTACTTC.

The chain carries TRBV5-1 and TRBJ2-7; perhaps TRBD1 as D (6 bases). V was shortened by 0 bases and J by 5 bases, with 12 bases between the two germline ends. In germline, CDR1 is SGHRS, CDR2 YFSETQ. The CDR3 spans 14 residues. This chain's CDR3 is CASSLAARGHEQYF. The CDR3, as DNA: TGCGCCAGCAGCTTGGCCGCCAGGGGCCACGAGCAGTACTTC.

The chain is built from TRBV4-2 and TRBJ2-7; D is perhaps TRBD2 (5 bases). Germline assignment: CDR1 LGHNA and CDR2 YNFKEQ. Between the trimmed V and J ends, which lost 1 base and 7 bases, there was a span of 17 bases. This CDR3 has 15 amino acids. CDR3: CASSQVLASSKEQYF. The DNA of the CDR3 is TGTGCCAGCAGCCAAGTGCTCGCTAGCTCAAAAGAGCAGTACTTC.

J is TRBJ1-2 and V is TRBV19; D ambiguous. Trimming left V 9 bases short and J 0 bases short, with 23 bases between. The CDR3 runs to 17 residues. Germline CDR1 is LNHDA and CDR2 is SQIVND (reference sequence). The CDR3 coding sequence is TGTGCCAGCAACCCTACGGCCGGCGGAGTAGCTAACTATGGCTACACCTTC. Residues: CASNPTAGGVANYGYTF.

This clone has more than one count but fewer than ten. V usage is TRBV28 and J usage is TRBJ1-4; D is perhaps TRBD1 (6 bases). V was pared by 5 bases and J by 11 bases, with 18 bases between. The CDR3 runs 14 residues. The germline V gene encodes CDR1 MDHEN and CDR2 SYDVKM. CDR3 nucleotides: TGTGCCAGCAGTCCTGACAGGACATTGAGTAAACTGTTTTTT. Residues: CASSPDRTLSKLFF.

This rearrangement joins TRBV5-1 to TRBJ2-7, with D tentatively TRBD1 (6 bases). The germline V and J ends were trimmed by 3 bases and 2 bases, with 15 bases remaining between them. Germline CDR1 reads SGHRS; CDR2 reads YFSETQ. This CDR3 comprises 15 residues. CDR3 in amino acids: CASSSFQGPAYEQYF. As DNA, the CDR3 is TGCGCCAGCAGCTCATTTCAGGGGCCCGCCTACGAGCAGTACTTC.

The rearrangement joins TRBV28 to TRBJ1-2; perhaps TRBD1 as D (6 bases). V lost 7 bases to trimming and J lost 2 bases, with 11 bases between them. The CDR3 runs 13 residues. Looked up from germline, CDR1 is MDHEN and CDR2 is SYDVKM. CDR3 loop: CASTGGTNYGYTF. CDR3 sequence (DNA): TGTGCCAGCACTGGGGGCACCAACTATGGCTACACCTTC.

This rearrangement joins TRBV28 to TRBJ2-5; D unclear. V dropped 6 bases and J dropped 3 bases, with 17 bases sitting between them. The CDR3 has 15 residues. Germline loops: CDR1 MDHEN, CDR2 SYDVKM. Here the CDR3 reads CASSPPVQPKETQYF. For the CDR3, the DNA is TGTGCCAGCAGCCCGCCAGTGCAACCCAAAGAGACCCAGTACTTC.

The J gene is TRBJ2-5, the V gene TRBV15, with D perhaps TRBD1 (6 bases). The end of the DNA is better explained by TRBJ2-7, so the J call may be wrong. The CDR3 is 16 amino acids. Germline V gene lookup returns CDR1 LNHNV and CDR2 YYDKDF (reference sequence). The CDR3, as DNA: TGTGCCACCAGCAGATCCCTCCCGACAGGCTCCTACGAGCAGTACTTC. Protein: CATSRSLPTGSYEQYF.